This T cell receptor beta chain was identified in a study of naive and memory T cell subsets. A UMI-containing oligonucleotide was joined by 3' ligation to the TCR cDNA template. RNA was extracted from more than 2 ml of whole blood of healthy adults. This clonotype was counted at least ten times. Its matching antigen is unknown. V lost 3 bases, J lost 5 bases, and 3 bases lay in between. Germline V CDR1 and CDR2: SGHKS, YYEKEE (reference sequence). CDR3 length: 12 amino acids. Study-wide results and caveats: This RNA-based method may be sensitive to activation-related transcript changes.

Ligated cDNA underwent four rounds of PCR with nested alpha and beta constant region primers and SP2. TCRdb re-called the 5' RACE reads with MiXCR, one entry per CDR3 protein. The repertoire includes more than 60,000 distinct CDR3 sequences, less than 10% of them detected once, and around 21% sits in the top ten. V gene TRBV5-5 combines with J gene TRBJ1-6; D is unresolved. The TCR sequence derives from a female donor in good health. Written as DNA, the CDR3 is TGTGCCAGCAGCTCGCATAATTCACCCCTCCACTTT. It codes for CASSSHNSPLHF.